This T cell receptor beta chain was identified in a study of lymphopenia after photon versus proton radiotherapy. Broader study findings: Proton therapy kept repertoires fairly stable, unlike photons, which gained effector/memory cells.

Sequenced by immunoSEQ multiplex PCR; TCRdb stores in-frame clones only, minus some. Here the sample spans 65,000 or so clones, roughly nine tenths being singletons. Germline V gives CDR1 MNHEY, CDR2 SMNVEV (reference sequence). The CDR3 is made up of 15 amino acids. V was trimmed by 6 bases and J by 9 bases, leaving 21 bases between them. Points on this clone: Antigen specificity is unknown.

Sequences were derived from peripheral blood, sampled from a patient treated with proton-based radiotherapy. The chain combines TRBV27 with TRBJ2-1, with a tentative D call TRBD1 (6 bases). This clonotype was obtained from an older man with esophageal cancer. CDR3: CASSKADQGSGEQFF. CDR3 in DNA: TGTGCCAGCAGCAAGGCGGACCAGGGGTCAGGTGAGCAGTTCTTC.